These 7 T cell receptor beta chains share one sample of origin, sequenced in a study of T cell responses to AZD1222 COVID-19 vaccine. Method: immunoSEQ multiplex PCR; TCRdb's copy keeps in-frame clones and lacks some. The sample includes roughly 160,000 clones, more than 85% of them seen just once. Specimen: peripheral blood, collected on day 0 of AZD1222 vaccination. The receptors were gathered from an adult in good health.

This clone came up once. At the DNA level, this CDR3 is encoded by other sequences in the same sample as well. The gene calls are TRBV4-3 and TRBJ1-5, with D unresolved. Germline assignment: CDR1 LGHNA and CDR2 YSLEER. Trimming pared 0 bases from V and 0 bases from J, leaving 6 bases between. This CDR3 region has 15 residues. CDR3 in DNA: TGCGCCAGCAGCCAAGATTCTTATAGCAATCAGCCCCAGCATTTT. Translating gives CASSQDSYSNQPQHF.

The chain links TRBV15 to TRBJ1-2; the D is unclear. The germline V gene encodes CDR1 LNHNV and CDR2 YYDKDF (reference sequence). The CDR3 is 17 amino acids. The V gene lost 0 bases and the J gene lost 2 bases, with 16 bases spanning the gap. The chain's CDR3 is CATSRDLWTGPNYGYTF. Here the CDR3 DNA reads TGTGCCACCAGCAGAGATCTCTGGACCGGGCCAAACTATGGCTACACCTTC.

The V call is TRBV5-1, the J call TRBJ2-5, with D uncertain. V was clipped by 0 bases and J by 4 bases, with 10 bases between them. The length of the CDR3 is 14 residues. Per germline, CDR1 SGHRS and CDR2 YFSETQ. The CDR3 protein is CASSLARSGETQYF. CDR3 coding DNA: TGCGCCAGCAGCTTGGCCCGTAGTGGAGAGACCCAGTACTTC.

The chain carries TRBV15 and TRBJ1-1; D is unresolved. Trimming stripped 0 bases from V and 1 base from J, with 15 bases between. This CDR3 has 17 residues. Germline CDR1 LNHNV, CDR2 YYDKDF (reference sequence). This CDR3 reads CATSRDKERGWNTEAFF. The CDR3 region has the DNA TGTGCCACCAGCAGAGATAAGGAAAGAGGGTGGAACACTGAAGCTTTCTTT.

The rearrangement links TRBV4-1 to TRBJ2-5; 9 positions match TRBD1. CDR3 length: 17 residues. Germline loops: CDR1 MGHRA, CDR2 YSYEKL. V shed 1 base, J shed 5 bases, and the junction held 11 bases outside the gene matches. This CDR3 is CASSQATGGSRWETQYF. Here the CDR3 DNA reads TGCGCCAGCAGCCAAGCAACAGGGGGCTCTCGTTGGGAGACCCAGTACTTC.

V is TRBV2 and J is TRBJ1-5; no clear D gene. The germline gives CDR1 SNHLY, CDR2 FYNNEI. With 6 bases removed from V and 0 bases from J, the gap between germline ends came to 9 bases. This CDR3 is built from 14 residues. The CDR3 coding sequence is TGTGCCAGCAGGGACGGTCTTAGCAATCAGCCCCAGCATTTT. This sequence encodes CASRDGLSNQPQHF.

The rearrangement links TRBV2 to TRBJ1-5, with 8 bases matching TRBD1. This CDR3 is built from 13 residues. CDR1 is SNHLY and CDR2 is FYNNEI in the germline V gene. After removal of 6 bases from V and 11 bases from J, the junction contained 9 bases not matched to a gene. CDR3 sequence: CASRGQDLWAQHF. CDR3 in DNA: TGTGCCAGCAGGGGACAGGACCTTTGGGCCCAGCATTTT.